Listed below are T cell receptor beta chains from one sample, sequenced in a study of T-cell reconstitution after alpha-beta-depleted transplantation in children. TCRdb processed the PCR reads anew with MiXCR; each CDR3 protein has one entry. This sample has about 420,000 distinct CDR3 sequences, with 16% found just once. The sample was PBMCs, mostly from graft donor cells, taken 360 days after TCRalphabeta/CD19-depleted stem cell transplant. All receptors come from a boy less than two years old who had a stem cell transplant for Wiskott-Aldrich syndrome, so the T cells may come from the graft donor. Each CDR3 is given with its conserved first and last residue. The D gene is left open where the match is weak. Rows may omit the clone size; those that give it use once, few, many or a size class.

v_call: TRBV6-5; clone_size: few; d_call: NA; cdr3_length: 15; j_call: TRBJ2-7; cdr3_aa: CASSYRRADPYEQYF; cdr3_nt: TGTGCCAGCAGTTATCGGAGGGCTGACCCCTACGAGCAGTACTTC
v_call: TRBV29-1; clone_size: few; d_call: TRBD2; cdr3_length: 13; j_call: TRBJ2-5; cdr3_aa: CSVPGLAQETQYF; cdr3_nt: TGCAGCGTTCCGGGACTAGCGCAAGAGACCCAGTACTTC
v_call: TRBV6-2/TRBV6-3; clone_size: few; d_call: NA; cdr3_length: 13; j_call: TRBJ2-1; cdr3_aa: CASSYGGLNEQFF; cdr3_nt: TGTGCCAGCAGTTACGGGGGCCTCAATGAGCAGTTCTTC
v_call: TRBV6-5; clone_size: few; d_call: TRBD1; cdr3_length: 14; j_call: TRBJ1-2; cdr3_aa: CASSYRQGDYGYTF; cdr3_nt: TGTGCCAGCAGTTACAGACAGGGGGACTATGGCTACACCTTC
v_call: TRBV29-1; clone_size: NA; d_call: NA; cdr3_length: 10; j_call: TRBJ1-1; cdr3_aa: CSVVDTEAFF; cdr3_nt: TGCAGCGTTGTTGACACTGAAGCTTTCTTT
v_call: TRBV6-2/TRBV6-3; clone_size: NA; d_call: NA; cdr3_length: 13; j_call: TRBJ2-2; cdr3_aa: CASSSLSTGELFF; cdr3_nt: TGTGCCAGCAGTTCGTTGAGCACCGGGGAGCTGTTTTTT
v_call: TRBV4-3; clone_size: NA; d_call: TRBD2; cdr3_length: 17; j_call: TRBJ2-1; cdr3_aa: CASSQEISGSEDNEQFF; cdr3_nt: TGCGCCAGCAGCCAAGAAATTAGCGGGAGTGAGGACAATGAGCAGTTCTTC
v_call: TRBV12-3/TRBV12-4; clone_size: NA; d_call: NA; cdr3_length: 15; j_call: TRBJ2-4; cdr3_aa: CASSLEYPVKNIQYF; cdr3_nt: TGTGCCAGCAGTTTAGAGTATCCGGTCAAAAACATTCAGTACTTC
v_call: TRBV20-1; clone_size: NA; d_call: TRBD2; cdr3_length: 16; j_call: TRBJ2-4; cdr3_aa: CSASSFWGGAKNIQYF; cdr3_nt: TGCAGTGCTAGTTCCTTCTGGGGGGGGGCCAAAAACATTCAGTACTTC
v_call: TRBV12-3/TRBV12-4; clone_size: few; d_call: NA; cdr3_length: 14; j_call: TRBJ1-1; cdr3_aa: CASRLLGHGTEAFF; cdr3_nt: TGTGCCAGCAGGTTACTGGGGCATGGCACTGAAGCTTTCTTT
v_call: TRBV18; clone_size: NA; d_call: TRBD2; cdr3_length: 17; j_call: TRBJ2-2; cdr3_aa: CASSPGLAGLTTGELFF; cdr3_nt: TGTGCCAGCTCACCCGGACTAGCGGGCCTTACCACCGGGGAGCTGTTTTTT
v_call: TRBV6-2/TRBV6-3; clone_size: few; d_call: NA; cdr3_length: 14; j_call: TRBJ2-5; cdr3_aa: CASSSTTASWTQYF; cdr3_nt: TGTGCCAGCAGTTCCACGACAGCCAGCTGGACCCAGTACTTC
v_call: TRBV24-1; clone_size: many; d_call: NA; cdr3_length: 15; j_call: TRBJ2-1; cdr3_aa: CATSDFRDSHTRQFF; cdr3_nt: TGTGCCACCAGTGATTTCCGGGACTCCCACACGAGGCAGTTCTTC
v_call: TRBV3-1; clone_size: NA; d_call: TRBD1; cdr3_length: 17; j_call: TRBJ2-6; cdr3_aa: CASSQEPRGHGANVLTF; cdr3_nt: TGTGCCAGCAGCCAAGAACCTAGGGGGCATGGGGCCAACGTCCTGACTTTC
v_call: TRBV7-2; clone_size: NA; d_call: TRBD2; cdr3_length: 13; j_call: TRBJ2-7; cdr3_aa: CASNPGGGLASYF; cdr3_nt: TGTGCCAGCAACCCCGGGGGGGGACTAGCGTCGTACTTC
v_call: TRBV12-3/TRBV12-4; clone_size: many; d_call: NA; cdr3_length: 14; j_call: TRBJ1-2; cdr3_aa: CASRPGHGFSGYTF; cdr3_nt: TGTGCCAGCAGGCCCGGACATGGGTTCAGCGGCTACACCTTC
v_call: TRBV4-1; clone_size: NA; d_call: NA; cdr3_length: 14; j_call: TRBJ1-6; cdr3_aa: CASSQAGFDSPLHF; cdr3_nt: TGCGCCAGCAGCCAAGCAGGGTTTGATTCACCCCTCCACTTT
v_call: TRBV2; clone_size: NA; d_call: NA; cdr3_length: 17; j_call: TRBJ2-3; cdr3_aa: CTSSFWIRGWPEDTQYF; cdr3_nt: TGTACCAGCAGTTTCTGGATCCGGGGGTGGCCCGAAGATACGCAGTATTTT
v_call: TRBV5-1; clone_size: NA; d_call: TRBD2; cdr3_length: 16; j_call: TRBJ2-7; cdr3_aa: CASSSGTSGGSYEQYF; cdr3_nt: TGCGCCAGCAGCTCGGGGACTAGCGGGGGCTCCTACGAGCAGTACTTC
v_call: TRBV7-2; clone_size: NA; d_call: TRBD2; cdr3_length: 13; j_call: TRBJ2-7; cdr3_aa: CASSFSGRGEQYF; cdr3_nt: TGTGCCAGCAGCTTTAGCGGGAGGGGGGAGCAGTACTTC
v_call: TRBV20-1; clone_size: NA; d_call: NA; cdr3_length: 16; j_call: TRBJ1-6; cdr3_aa: CSASHGQIFGNSPLHF; cdr3_nt: TGCAGTGCTAGCCACGGACAGATCTTTGGGAATTCACCCCTCCACTTT
v_call: TRBV28; clone_size: NA; d_call: NA; cdr3_length: 17; j_call: TRBJ2-3; cdr3_aa: CASSLPPRWDHTDTQYF; cdr3_nt: TGTGCCAGCAGTTTACCCCCCAGATGGGACCACACAGATACGCAGTATTTT
v_call: TRBV7-6; clone_size: NA; d_call: TRBD1; cdr3_length: 14; j_call: TRBJ1-1; cdr3_aa: CASSLAGTVHEAFF; cdr3_nt: TGTGCCAGCAGCTTAGCGGGGACAGTCCATGAAGCTTTCTTT
v_call: TRBV2; clone_size: NA; d_call: NA; cdr3_length: 12; j_call: TRBJ1-1; cdr3_aa: CASSPERTEAFF; cdr3_nt: TGTGCCAGCTCACCGGAACGGACTGAAGCTTTCTTT
v_call: TRBV20-1; clone_size: NA; d_call: NA; cdr3_length: 14; j_call: TRBJ2-3; cdr3_aa: CSARKELGTDTQYF; cdr3_nt: TGCAGTGCTAGAAAGGAGCTAGGCACAGATACGCAGTATTTT
v_call: TRBV6-5; clone_size: NA; d_call: NA; cdr3_length: 13; j_call: TRBJ2-7; cdr3_aa: CASSYRVFREQYF; cdr3_nt: TGTGCCAGCAGTTACAGGGTTTTCCGGGAGCAGTACTTC
v_call: TRBV14; clone_size: NA; d_call: NA; cdr3_length: 20; j_call: TRBJ2-1; cdr3_aa: CASSQDRWGNLRSSYNDQFF; cdr3_nt: TGTGCCAGCAGCCAAGATCGTTGGGGGAATTTACGGAGCTCCTACAATGACCAGTTCTTC
v_call: TRBV7-2; clone_size: NA; d_call: NA; cdr3_length: 14; j_call: TRBJ2-2; cdr3_aa: CASSLWLGSGELFF; cdr3_nt: TGTGCCAGCAGCTTATGGCTAGGTTCCGGGGAGCTGTTTTTT
v_call: TRBV21-1; clone_size: NA; d_call: NA; cdr3_length: 12; j_call: TRBJ1-2; cdr3_aa: CASSKKRRTHTF; cdr3_nt: TGTGCCAGCAGCAAAAAGAGGAGGACGCACACCTTC
v_call: TRBV7-9; clone_size: NA; d_call: NA; cdr3_length: 13; j_call: TRBJ2-1; cdr3_aa: CASSFWSRDEQFF; cdr3_nt: TGTGCCAGCAGCTTCTGGAGCCGGGATGAGCAGTTCTTC
v_call: TRBV6-2/TRBV6-3; clone_size: NA; d_call: TRBD2; cdr3_length: 16; j_call: TRBJ2-1; cdr3_aa: CASRPRTSGSYNEQFF; cdr3_nt: TGTGCCAGCAGACCCAGGACTAGCGGCTCCTACAATGAGCAGTTCTTC
v_call: TRBV10-2; clone_size: NA; d_call: NA; cdr3_length: 15; j_call: TRBJ2-1; cdr3_aa: CASRVGGGWYNEQFF; cdr3_nt: TGCGCCAGCAGAGTGGGGGGAGGCTGGTACAATGAGCAGTTCTTC
v_call: TRBV19; clone_size: few; d_call: NA; cdr3_length: 14; j_call: TRBJ1-1; cdr3_aa: CASGEAHKNTEAFF; cdr3_nt: TGTGCCAGTGGAGAGGCTCACAAGAACACTGAAGCTTTCTTT
v_call: TRBV4-3; clone_size: once; d_call: NA; cdr3_length: 15; j_call: TRBJ2-7; cdr3_aa: CASSQDMGSSYEQYF; cdr3_nt: TGCGCCAGCAGCCAAGATATGGGAAGCTCCTACGAGCAGTACTTC
v_call: TRBV20-1; clone_size: NA; d_call: NA; cdr3_length: 15; j_call: TRBJ1-1; cdr3_aa: CSARVPAAGNTEAFF; cdr3_nt: TGCAGTGCTAGAGTACCTGCCGCAGGGAACACTGAAGCTTTCTTT
v_call: TRBV14; clone_size: few; d_call: NA; cdr3_length: 16; j_call: TRBJ2-7; cdr3_aa: CASSQVPGGYSYEQYF; cdr3_nt: TGTGCCAGCAGTCAGGTACCCGGGGGATACTCCTACGAGCAGTACTTC
v_call: TRBV29-1; clone_size: few; d_call: NA; cdr3_length: 12; j_call: TRBJ2-7; cdr3_aa: CSVWKSPDEQYF; cdr3_nt: TGCAGCGTTTGGAAGAGCCCTGACGAGCAGTACTTC
v_call: TRBV12-3/TRBV12-4; clone_size: NA; d_call: NA; cdr3_length: 14; j_call: TRBJ1-4; cdr3_aa: CASSRTSTNEKLFF; cdr3_nt: TGTGCCAGCAGTCGGACGTCAACTAATGAAAAACTGTTTTTT
v_call: TRBV15; clone_size: NA; d_call: TRBD2; cdr3_length: 17; j_call: TRBJ2-7; cdr3_aa: CATSRGRWGLADYEQYF; cdr3_nt: TGTGCCACCAGCAGAGGCCGTTGGGGACTAGCTGACTACGAGCAGTACTTC
v_call: TRBV6-5; clone_size: NA; d_call: TRBD2; cdr3_length: 15; j_call: TRBJ2-2; cdr3_aa: CASSYSGTSGGELFF; cdr3_nt: TGTGCCAGCAGTTATAGCGGGACTAGCGGGGGGGAGCTGTTTTTT
v_call: TRBV11-1; clone_size: NA; d_call: TRBD1; cdr3_length: 14; j_call: TRBJ1-2; cdr3_aa: CASYPATGGYGYTF; cdr3_nt: TGTGCCAGTTACCCCGCGACAGGGGGCTATGGCTACACCTTC
v_call: TRBV7-9; clone_size: many; d_call: NA; cdr3_length: 16; j_call: TRBJ1-2; cdr3_aa: CASSLDSTASSYGYTF; cdr3_nt: TGTGCCAGCAGCTTAGACTCCACAGCTTCCTCCTATGGCTACACCTTC
v_call: TRBV4-2; clone_size: NA; d_call: NA; cdr3_length: 12; j_call: TRBJ2-1; cdr3_aa: CASGKWVNEQFF; cdr3_nt: TGTGCCAGCGGAAAGTGGGTGAATGAGCAGTTCTTC
v_call: TRBV25-1; clone_size: few; d_call: TRBD2; cdr3_length: 14; j_call: TRBJ2-3; cdr3_aa: CASSEWDYSDTQYF; cdr3_nt: TGTGCCAGCAGTGAATGGGACTATTCAGATACGCAGTATTTT
v_call: TRBV10-2; clone_size: few; d_call: NA; cdr3_length: 14; j_call: TRBJ1-6; cdr3_aa: CASSVPGLNSPLHF; cdr3_nt: TGCGCCAGCAGTGTCCCGGGACTTAATTCACCCCTCCACTTT
v_call: TRBV5-6; clone_size: few; d_call: NA; cdr3_length: 14; j_call: TRBJ2-5; cdr3_aa: CASSALARAETQYF; cdr3_nt: TGTGCCAGCAGCGCACTAGCTCGGGCCGAGACCCAGTACTTC
v_call: TRBV12-3/TRBV12-4; clone_size: NA; d_call: NA; cdr3_length: 11; j_call: TRBJ1-2; cdr3_aa: CASSLYYGYTF; cdr3_nt: TGTGCCAGCAGTTTGTACTATGGCTACACCTTC
v_call: TRBV5-1; clone_size: few; d_call: TRBD1; cdr3_length: 14; j_call: TRBJ2-5; cdr3_aa: CASSYPGGAGTQYF; cdr3_nt: TGCGCCAGCAGTTACCCAGGGGGCGCAGGGACCCAGTACTTC
v_call: TRBV11-2; clone_size: few; d_call: NA; cdr3_length: 14; j_call: TRBJ2-2; cdr3_aa: CASSSGTITGELFF; cdr3_nt: TGTGCCAGCAGCTCTGGGACCATCACCGGGGAGCTGTTTTTT
v_call: TRBV5-1; clone_size: NA; d_call: NA; cdr3_length: 15; j_call: TRBJ1-2; cdr3_aa: CASSLAAQGTYGYTF; cdr3_nt: TGCGCCAGCAGCTTGGCCGCGCAGGGGACCTATGGCTACACCTTC